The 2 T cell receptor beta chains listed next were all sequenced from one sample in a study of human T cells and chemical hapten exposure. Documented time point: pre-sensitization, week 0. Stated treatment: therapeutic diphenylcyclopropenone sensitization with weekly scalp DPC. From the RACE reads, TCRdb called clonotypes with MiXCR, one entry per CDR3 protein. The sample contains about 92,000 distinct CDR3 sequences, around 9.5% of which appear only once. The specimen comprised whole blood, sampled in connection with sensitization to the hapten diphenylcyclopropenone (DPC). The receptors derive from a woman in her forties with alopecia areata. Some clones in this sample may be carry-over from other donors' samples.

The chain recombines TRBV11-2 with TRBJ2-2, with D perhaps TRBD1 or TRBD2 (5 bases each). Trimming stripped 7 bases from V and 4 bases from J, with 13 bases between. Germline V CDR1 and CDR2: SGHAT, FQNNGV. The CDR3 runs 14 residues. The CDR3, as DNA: TGTGCCAGCACCCTGGGGGAAGCCACCGGGGAGCTGTTTTTT. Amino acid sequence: CASTLGEATGELFF.

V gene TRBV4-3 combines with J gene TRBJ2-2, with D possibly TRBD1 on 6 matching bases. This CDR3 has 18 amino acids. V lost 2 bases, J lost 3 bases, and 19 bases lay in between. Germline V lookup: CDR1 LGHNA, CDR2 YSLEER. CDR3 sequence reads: CASSQRPPGGADTGELFF. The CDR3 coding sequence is TGCGCCAGCAGCCAAAGGCCCCCTGGGGGCGCGGACACCGGGGAGCTGTTTTTT.